This T cell receptor (beta chain) was recovered during a study of blood T cell repertoires in COVID-19. Study summary: In each case, the material was cDNA or gDNA derived from T cells, B-cell-depleted T cells, or PBMCs.

Generated by immunoSEQ multiplex PCR, the TCRdb table keeps only in-frame clones and is missing some. The repertoire holds nearly 110,000 clones, with 71% as singletons. Trimming took off 7 bases at V and 5 bases at J, with 14 bases between the two ends. The CDR3 is 13 residues long. This sequence joins TRBV12-3 or TRBV12-4 and TRBJ1-1; perhaps TRBD1 as D (5 bases). Specimen: peripheral blood. This receptor was taken from a human donor with acute or convalescent COVID-19. The donor label of this sample is uncertain. The CDR3 spells CASTFSRGTEAFF. DNA for the CDR3: TGTGCCAGCACTTTCTCCCGGGGGACTGAAGCTTTCTTT.